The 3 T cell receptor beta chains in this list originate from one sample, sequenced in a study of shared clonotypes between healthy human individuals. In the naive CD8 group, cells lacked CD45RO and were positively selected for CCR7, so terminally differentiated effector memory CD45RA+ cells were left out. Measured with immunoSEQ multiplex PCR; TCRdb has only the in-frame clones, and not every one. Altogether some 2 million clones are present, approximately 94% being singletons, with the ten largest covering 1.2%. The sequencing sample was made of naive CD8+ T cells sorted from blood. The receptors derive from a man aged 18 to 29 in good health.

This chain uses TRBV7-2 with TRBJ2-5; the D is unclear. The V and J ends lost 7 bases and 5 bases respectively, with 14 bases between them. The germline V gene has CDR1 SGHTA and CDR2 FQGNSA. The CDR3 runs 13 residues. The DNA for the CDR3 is TGTGCCAGCACCCCTCTTGGATGGGAGACCCAGTACTTC. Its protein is CASTPLGWETQYF.

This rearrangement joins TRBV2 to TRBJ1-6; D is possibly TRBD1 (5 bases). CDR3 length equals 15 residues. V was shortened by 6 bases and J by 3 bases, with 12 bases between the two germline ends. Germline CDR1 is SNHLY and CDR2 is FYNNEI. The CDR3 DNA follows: TGTGCCAGCAGGACGGGACTTGACTATAATTCACCCCTCCACTTT. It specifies CASRTGLDYNSPLHF.

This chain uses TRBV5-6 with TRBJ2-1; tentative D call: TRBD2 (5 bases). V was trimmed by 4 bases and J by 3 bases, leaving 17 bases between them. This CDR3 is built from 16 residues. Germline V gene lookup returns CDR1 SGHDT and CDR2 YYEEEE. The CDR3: CASSPVDAGVYNEQFF. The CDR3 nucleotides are TGTGCCAGCAGCCCCGTGGATGCCGGGGTCTACAATGAGCAGTTCTTC.